This TCR beta chain was obtained from a study of cytomegalovirus exposure and HLA in healthy donors. Whole-study findings and limits: According to a subsequent analysis, TCR clusters identified in the first cohort showed a tendency to co-occur across the approximately 110 validation repertoires. Cytomegalovirus status was reportedly diagnosed by the classifier with high sensitivity and specificity.

The donors were members of the roughly 120-subject validation cohort (separate from the roughly 670-subject first cohort). The table came from immunoSEQ multiplex PCR; TCRdb's copy has only in-frame clones and leaves some out. The repertoire has some 90,000 clones, roughly 87% of them found once; the top ten carry 6.3%. About this clone: Its specificity is not known.

V was clipped by 2 bases and J by 5 bases, with 9 bases between them. The CDR3 is made up of 13 amino acids. Germline values: CDR1 SGHTA, CDR2 FQGTGA. The source is a man aged 18 to 30 in good health and CMV-seropositive. This chain uses TRBV7-3 with TRBJ2-5; D remains ambiguous. The sample was PBMCs. The CDR3 DNA reads as TGTGCCAGCAGCTTATATGATGGCGAGACCCAGTACTTC. It specifies CASSLYDGETQYF. The entire variable domain, with the rest obtained from reference TRBV7-3 and TRBJ2-5, is as follows: GAGVSQTPSNKVTEKGKYVELRCDPISGHTALYWYRQSLGQGPEFLIYFQGTGAADDSGLPNDRFFAVRPEGSVSTLKIQRTERGDSAVYLCASSLYDGETQYFGPGTRLLVL.